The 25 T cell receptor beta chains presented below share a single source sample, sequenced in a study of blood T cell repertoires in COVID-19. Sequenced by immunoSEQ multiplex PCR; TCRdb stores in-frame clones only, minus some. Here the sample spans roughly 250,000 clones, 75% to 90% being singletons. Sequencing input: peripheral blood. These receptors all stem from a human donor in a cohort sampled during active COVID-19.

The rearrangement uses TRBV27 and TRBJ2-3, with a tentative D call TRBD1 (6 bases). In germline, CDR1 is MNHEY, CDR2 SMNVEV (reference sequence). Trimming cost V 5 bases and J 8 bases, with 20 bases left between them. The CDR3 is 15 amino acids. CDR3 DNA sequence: TGTGCCAGCAGTCTCTCGGGACATGTGTATAGTACGCAGTATTTT. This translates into CASSLSGHVYSTQYF.

The CDR3 DNA follows: TGCAGCGTTGCTTCCGGGGGAAAGAACACTGAAGCTTTCTTT. Protein product: CSVASGGKNTEAFF. The chain employs TRBV29-1 and TRBJ1-1; a possible D gene is TRBD1 (5 bases). The CDR3 covers 14 residues. Germline assignment: CDR1 SQVTM and CDR2 ANQGSEA. Between the trimmed V and J ends, which lost 4 bases and 1 base, there was a span of 13 bases.

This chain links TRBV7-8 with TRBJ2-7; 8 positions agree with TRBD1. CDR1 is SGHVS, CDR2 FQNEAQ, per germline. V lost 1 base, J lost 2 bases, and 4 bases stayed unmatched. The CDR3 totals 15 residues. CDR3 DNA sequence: TGTGCCAGCAGCTTAGGGGGGACAGGAGCCTACGAGCAGTACTTC. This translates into CASSLGGTGAYEQYF.

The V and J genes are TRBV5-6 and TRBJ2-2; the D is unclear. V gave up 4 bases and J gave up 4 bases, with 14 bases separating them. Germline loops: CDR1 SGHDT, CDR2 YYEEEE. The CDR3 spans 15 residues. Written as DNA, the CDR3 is TGTGCCAGCAGCCCTCGCACAGAACCCACCGGGGAGCTGTTTTTT. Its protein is CASSPRTEPTGELFF.

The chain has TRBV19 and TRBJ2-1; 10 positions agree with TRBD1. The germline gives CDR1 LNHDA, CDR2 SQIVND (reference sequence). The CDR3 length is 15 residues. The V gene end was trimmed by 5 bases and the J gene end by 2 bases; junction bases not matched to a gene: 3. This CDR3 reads CASSGTGVPYNEQFF. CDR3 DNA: TGTGCCAGTAGTGGGACAGGGGTTCCCTACAATGAGCAGTTCTTC.

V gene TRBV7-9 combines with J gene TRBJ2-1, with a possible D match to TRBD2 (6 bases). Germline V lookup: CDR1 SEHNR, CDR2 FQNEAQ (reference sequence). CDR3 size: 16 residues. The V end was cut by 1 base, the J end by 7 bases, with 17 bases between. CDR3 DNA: TGTGCCAGCAGCTTAGTTGTTGGGGGAGGTGAGAATGAGCAGTTCTTC. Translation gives CASSLVVGGGENEQFF.

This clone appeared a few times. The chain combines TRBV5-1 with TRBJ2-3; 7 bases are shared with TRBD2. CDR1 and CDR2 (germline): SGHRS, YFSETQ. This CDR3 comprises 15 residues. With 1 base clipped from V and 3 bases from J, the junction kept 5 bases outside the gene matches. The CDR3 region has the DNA TGCGCCAGCAGCTTGCGGGGGGTTAAAACAGATACGCAGTATTTT. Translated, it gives CASSLRGVKTDTQYF.

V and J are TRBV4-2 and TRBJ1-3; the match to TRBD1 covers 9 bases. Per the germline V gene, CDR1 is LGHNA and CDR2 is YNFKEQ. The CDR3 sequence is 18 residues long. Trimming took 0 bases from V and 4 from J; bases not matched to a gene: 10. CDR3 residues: CASSQDSGGQGSGNTIYF. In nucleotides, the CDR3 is TGTGCCAGCAGCCAAGACTCAGGGGGACAGGGATCAGGAAACACCATATATTTT.

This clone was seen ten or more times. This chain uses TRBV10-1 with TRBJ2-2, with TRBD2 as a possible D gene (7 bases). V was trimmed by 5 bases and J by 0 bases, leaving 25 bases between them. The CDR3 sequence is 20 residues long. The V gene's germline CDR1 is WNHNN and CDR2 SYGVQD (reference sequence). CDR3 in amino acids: CASSPSRITGGRTNTGELFF. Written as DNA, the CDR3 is TGCGCCAGCAGTCCATCCAGGATTACGGGGGGCCGAACGAACACCGGGGAGCTGTTTTTT.

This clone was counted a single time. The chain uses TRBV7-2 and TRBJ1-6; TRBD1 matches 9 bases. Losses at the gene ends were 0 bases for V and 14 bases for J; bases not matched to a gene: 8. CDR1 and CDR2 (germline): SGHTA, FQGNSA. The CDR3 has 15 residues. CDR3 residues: CASSLAGTGLPTLHF. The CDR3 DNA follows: TGTGCCAGCAGCTTAGCCGGGACAGGGCTTCCGACCCTCCACTTT.

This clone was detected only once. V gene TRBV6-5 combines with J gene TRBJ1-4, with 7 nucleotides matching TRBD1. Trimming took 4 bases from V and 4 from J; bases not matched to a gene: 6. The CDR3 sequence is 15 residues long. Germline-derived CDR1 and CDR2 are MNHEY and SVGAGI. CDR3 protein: CASSLTGSNNEKLFF. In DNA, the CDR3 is TGTGCCAGCAGTTTGACAGGGAGTAATAATGAAAAACTGTTTTTT.

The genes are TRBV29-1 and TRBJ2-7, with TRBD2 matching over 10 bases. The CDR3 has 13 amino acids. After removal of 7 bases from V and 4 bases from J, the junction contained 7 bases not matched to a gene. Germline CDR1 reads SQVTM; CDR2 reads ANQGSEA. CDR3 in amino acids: CSAISGGGYEQYF. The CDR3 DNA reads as TGCAGCGCCATAAGCGGGGGGGGTTACGAGCAGTACTTC.

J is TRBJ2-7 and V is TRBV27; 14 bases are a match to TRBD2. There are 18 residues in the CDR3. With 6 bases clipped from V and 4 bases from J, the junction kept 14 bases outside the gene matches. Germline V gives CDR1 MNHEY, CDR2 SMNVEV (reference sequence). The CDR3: CASSPQVGTSGRSYEQYF. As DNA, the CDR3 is TGTGCCAGCAGCCCTCAAGTAGGGACTAGCGGGAGATCTTACGAGCAGTACTTC.

The CDR3 reads CASGLALNEQFF. In nucleotides, the CDR3 is TGTGCTAGTGGTTTGGCTCTCAATGAGCAGTTCTTC. V and J are TRBV12-5 and TRBJ2-1; D ambiguous. The CDR3 length is 12 residues. V lost 1 base to trimming and J lost 6 bases, with 4 bases between them. Germline lookup yields CDR1 LGHNT and CDR2 FRNRAP.

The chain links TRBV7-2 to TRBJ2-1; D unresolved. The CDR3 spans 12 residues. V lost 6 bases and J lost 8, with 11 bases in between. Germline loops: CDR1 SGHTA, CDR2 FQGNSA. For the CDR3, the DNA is TGTGCCAGCAGTCAAAATTTCCATGAGCAGTTCTTC. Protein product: CASSQNFHEQFF. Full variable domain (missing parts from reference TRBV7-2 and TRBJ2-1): GAGVSQSPSNKVTEKGKDVELRCDPISGHTALYWYRQSLGQGLEFLIYFQGNSAPDKSGLPSDRFSAERTGGSVSTLTIQRTQQEDSAVYLCASSQNFHEQFFGPGTRLTVL.

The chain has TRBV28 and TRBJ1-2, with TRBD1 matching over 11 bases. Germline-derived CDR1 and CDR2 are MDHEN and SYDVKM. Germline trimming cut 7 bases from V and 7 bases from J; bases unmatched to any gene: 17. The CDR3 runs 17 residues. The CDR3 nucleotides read TGTGCCAGCAATACAGAACGAACTGGACAGGGGGCGTCTGGCTACACCTTC. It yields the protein CASNTERTGQGASGYTF.

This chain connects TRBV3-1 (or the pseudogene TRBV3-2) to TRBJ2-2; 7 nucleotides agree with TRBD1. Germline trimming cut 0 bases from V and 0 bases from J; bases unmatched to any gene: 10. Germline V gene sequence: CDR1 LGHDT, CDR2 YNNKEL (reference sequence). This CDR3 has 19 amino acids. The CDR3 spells CASSQERLRQGANTGELFF. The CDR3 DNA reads TGTGCCAGCAGCCAAGAGAGATTAAGGCAGGGGGCGAACACCGGGGAGCTGTTTTTT.

The CDR3 DNA follows: TGTGCCAGCAGTTCGCGGGACTATGGCTACACCTTC. Its protein product is CASSSRDYGYTF. The chain carries TRBV28 and TRBJ1-2; D not resolved. The germline gives CDR1 MDHEN, CDR2 SYDVKM. Deletions cut 4 bases from V and 3 bases from J, with 6 bases between. This CDR3 has 12 amino acids.

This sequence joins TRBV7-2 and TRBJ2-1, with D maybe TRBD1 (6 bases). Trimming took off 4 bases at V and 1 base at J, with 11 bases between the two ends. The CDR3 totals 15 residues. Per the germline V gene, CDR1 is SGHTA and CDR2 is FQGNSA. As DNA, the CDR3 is TGTGCCAGCAGCTACCAGGACAGATCCTACAATGAGCAGTTCTTC. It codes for CASSYQDRSYNEQFF.

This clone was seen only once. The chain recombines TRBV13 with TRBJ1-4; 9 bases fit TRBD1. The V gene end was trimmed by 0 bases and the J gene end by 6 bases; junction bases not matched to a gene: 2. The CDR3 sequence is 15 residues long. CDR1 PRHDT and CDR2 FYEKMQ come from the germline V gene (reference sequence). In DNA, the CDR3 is TGTGCCAGCAGCTTAGGCCGGGACAGGGATGAAAAACTGTTTTTT. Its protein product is CASSLGRDRDEKLFF.

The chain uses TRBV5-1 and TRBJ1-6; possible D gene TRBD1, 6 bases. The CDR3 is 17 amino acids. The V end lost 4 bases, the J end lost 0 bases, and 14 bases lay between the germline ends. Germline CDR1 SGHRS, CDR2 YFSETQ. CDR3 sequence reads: CASSPTDRSSYNSPLHF. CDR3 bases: TGCGCCAGCAGCCCAACTGACAGGAGCTCCTATAATTCACCCCTCCACTTT.

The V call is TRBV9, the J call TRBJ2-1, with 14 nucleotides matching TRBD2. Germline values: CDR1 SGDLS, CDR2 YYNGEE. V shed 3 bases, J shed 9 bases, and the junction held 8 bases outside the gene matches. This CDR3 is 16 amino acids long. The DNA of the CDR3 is TGTGCCAGCAGCGCCCCCGGGACTAGCGGGAGTACTGAGCAGTTCTTC. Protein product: CASSAPGTSGSTEQFF. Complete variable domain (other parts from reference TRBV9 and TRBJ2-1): DSGVTQTPKHLITATGQRVTLRCSPRSGDLSVYWYQQSLDQGLQFLIQYYNGEERAKGNILERFSAQQFPDLHSELNLSSLELGDSALYFCASSAPGTSGSTEQFFGPGTRLTVL.

CDR3 sequence reads: CASSLAAEPWEKLFF. The CDR3 coding sequence is TGTGCCAGCAGTTTGGCAGCGGAACCATGGGAAAAACTGTTTTTT. The chain carries TRBV28 and TRBJ1-4; unclear D gene. V lost 3 bases, J lost 8 bases, and 16 bases lay in between. Germline values: CDR1 MDHEN, CDR2 SYDVKM. This CDR3 is 15 amino acids long.

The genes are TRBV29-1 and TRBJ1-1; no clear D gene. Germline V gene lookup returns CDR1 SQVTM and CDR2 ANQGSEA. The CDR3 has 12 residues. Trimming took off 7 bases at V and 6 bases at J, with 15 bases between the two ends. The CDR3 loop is CSGQGTGAEAFF. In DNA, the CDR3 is TGCAGCGGACAAGGAACCGGGGCTGAAGCTTTCTTT.

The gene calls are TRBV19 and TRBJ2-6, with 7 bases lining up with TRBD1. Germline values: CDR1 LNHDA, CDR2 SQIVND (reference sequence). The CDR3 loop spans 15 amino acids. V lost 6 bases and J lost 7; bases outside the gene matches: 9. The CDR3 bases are TGTGCCAGTAGCCTCGACAGGGTTTACGCCAACGTCCTGACTTTC. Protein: CASSLDRVYANVLTF. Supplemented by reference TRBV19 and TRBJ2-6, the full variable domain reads DGGITQSPKYLFRKEGQNVTLSCEQNLNHDAMYWYRQDPGQGLRLIYYSQIVNDFQKGDIAEGYSVSREKKESFPLTVTSAQKNPTAFYLCASSLDRVYANVLTFGAGSRLTVL.